The 26 T cell receptor beta chains in this list originate from one sample, sequenced in a study of cytotoxic CD8 clonotypes in ibrutinib-treated CLL. TCRdb keeps only in-frame clones here, not all; method: immunoSEQ multiplex PCR. Among roughly 150,000 clones listed, roughly 76% were seen once. Sample: PBMCs, taken after 24 months of ibrutinib treatment. These receptors came from a human donor with chronic lymphocytic leukemia.

The genes are TRBV9 and TRBJ2-7; possible D gene TRBD1, 6 bases. Germline V gives CDR1 SGDLS, CDR2 YYNGEE. This CDR3 spans 15 amino acids. V was cut by 4 bases and J by 2 bases, with 16 bases left in between. Here the CDR3 DNA reads TGTGCCAGCAGCCCAGGGGTCGGTCTCCCCTACGAGCAGTACTTC. This sequence encodes CASSPGVGLPYEQYF.

The J gene is TRBJ1-2, the V gene TRBV10-2; no firm D call. The V and J ends lost 3 bases and 4 bases respectively, with 9 bases between them. The CDR3 length is 13 residues. CDR1 and CDR2 from the germline V gene are WSHSY and SAAADI. The CDR3 protein is CASSDEKSYGYTF. CDR3 DNA sequence: TGCGCCAGCAGTGATGAGAAAAGCTATGGCTACACCTTC.

The rearrangement links TRBV7-9 to TRBJ2-2, with TRBD1 identical over 9 bases. The CDR3 runs 12 residues. Germline CDR1 reads SEHNR; CDR2 reads FQNEAQ (reference sequence). The V segment lost 7 bases and the J segment 6 bases; nucleotides outside the gene matches: 0. The CDR3 loop reads CASNRGPGELFF. CDR3 coding DNA: TGTGCCAGCAACAGGGGGCCCGGGGAGCTGTTTTTT.

CDR3 nucleotide sequence: TGTGCCAGCAGTGGCCAAAGAGACACTGAAGCTTTCTTT. Translation: CASSGQRDTEAFF. V usage is TRBV6-1 and J usage is TRBJ1-1; D ambiguous. This CDR3 has 13 amino acids. Trimming pared 4 bases from V and 3 bases from J, leaving 9 bases between. The V gene's germline CDR1 is MNHNS and CDR2 SASEGT.

The CDR3 DNA follows: TGTGCCAGCAGCTTGGGGCCGGCCAGCACAGATACGCAGTATTTT. Translated, it gives CASSLGPASTDTQYF. The rearrangement uses TRBV5-5 and TRBJ2-3; D gene uncertain. V was clipped by 0 bases and J by 0 bases, with 8 bases between them. The CDR3 extends over 15 amino acids. The germline V gene has CDR1 SGHKS and CDR2 YYEKEE (reference sequence).

CDR3 protein: CASRSTNTEAFF. In DNA, the CDR3 is TGTGCCAGTCGTTCGACTAACACTGAAGCTTTCTTT. The chain employs TRBV6-1 and TRBJ1-1; no reliable D call. Germline V gene data show CDR1 as MNHNS and CDR2 as SASEGT. V was clipped by 9 bases and J by 2 bases, with 10 bases between them. The CDR3 runs 12 residues.

This clone was observed a few times. This sequence joins TRBV21-1 and TRBJ1-2. TRBV21-1 is deemed a pseudogene. The CDR3 has 14 amino acids. CDR3 residues: CASSSPGEDYGYTF. As DNA, the CDR3 is TGTGCCAGCAGCAGTCCAGGGGAGGACTATGGCTACACCTTC.

The gene calls are TRBV13 and TRBJ2-5; 9 bases agree with TRBD2. Germline V gives CDR1 PRHDT, CDR2 FYEKMQ (reference sequence). The CDR3 is 16 residues long. V dropped 5 bases and J dropped 4; count of bases not matched to a gene: 11. The CDR3 loop reads CASSPRRGGAPETQYF. The CDR3 nucleotides are TGTGCCAGCAGCCCACGCCGCGGGGGGGCCCCAGAGACCCAGTACTTC. The full variable domain, completed using reference TRBV13 and TRBJ2-5, is AAGVIQSPRHLIKEKRETATLKCYPIPRHDTVYWYQQGPGQDPQFLISFYEKMQSDKGSIPDRFSAQQFSDYHSELNMSSLELGDSALYFCASSPRRGGAPETQYFGPGTRLLVL.

The chain combines TRBV18 with TRBJ1-1, with TRBD1 as a possible D gene (6 bases). V was trimmed by 3 bases and J by 7 bases, leaving 12 bases between them. The CDR3 totals 13 residues. Germline values: CDR1 KGHSH, CDR2 LQKENI. The CDR3 DNA follows: TGTGCCAGCTCACCCATGGACAGCGATGAAGCTTTCTTT. It codes for CASSPMDSDEAFF.

This clone appeared a single time. The V and J genes are TRBV6-5 and TRBJ1-5; D remains ambiguous. The germline CDR1 and CDR2 sequences are MNHEY and SVGAGI. The V end lost 5 bases, the J end lost 0 bases, and 2 bases lay between the germline ends. The CDR3 totals 12 residues. CDR3 DNA sequence: TGTGCCAGCAGTGATAGCAATCAGCCCCAGCATTTT. Protein: CASSDSNQPQHF.

The chain joins TRBV6-6 to TRBJ1-2; D gene uncertain. The CDR3 totals 13 residues. The V gene lost 6 bases and the J gene lost 6 bases, with 14 bases spanning the gap. Germline V gives CDR1 MNHNY, CDR2 SVGAGI (reference sequence). In DNA, the CDR3 is TGTGCCAGCAGCTCCCCGGCGAGGCATGGCTACACCTTC. Its protein is CASSSPARHGYTF.

This chain links TRBV18 with TRBJ2-5, with D perhaps TRBD1 or TRBD2 (5 bases each). With 5 bases removed from V and 4 bases from J, the gap between germline ends came to 11 bases. This CDR3 contains 13 residues. Germline V gene lookup returns CDR1 KGHSH and CDR2 LQKENI. CDR3: CASSTGTSETQYF. DNA of the CDR3: TGTGCCAGCTCAACCGGGACCTCAGAGACCCAGTACTTC.

In its sample, this clone was seen a few times. The gene calls are TRBV4-2 and TRBJ2-1, with 10 bases identical to TRBD2. Trimming at V came to 0 bases and at J to 6 bases, leaving 5 bases not matched to a gene. In germline, CDR1 is LGHNA, CDR2 YNFKEQ. The CDR3 length is 16 residues. The CDR3 DNA reads TGTGCCAGCAGCCAAGATCTAGCGGGGGCCCCCAATGAGCAGTTCTTC. Its translation: CASSQDLAGAPNEQFF.

V is TRBV6-5 and J is TRBJ1-1; D is undetermined. Germline V gene lookup returns CDR1 MNHEY and CDR2 SVGAGI. V was trimmed by 0 bases and J by 11 bases, leaving 16 bases between them. CDR3 length equals 14 residues. CDR3 sequence: CASSYSTRRVYAFF. DNA for the CDR3: TGTGCCAGCAGTTACTCGACTCGTCGAGTGTATGCTTTCTTT.

This clone was observed a few times. V gene TRBV27 combines with J gene TRBJ1-5; maybe TRBD1 (5 bases). There are 15 residues in the CDR3. Between the trimmed V and J ends, which lost 6 bases and 0 bases, there was a span of 12 bases. Germline CDR1 and CDR2: MNHEY and SMNVEV (reference sequence). This chain's CDR3 is CASRPWDSSNQPQHF. In DNA form, the CDR3 reads TGTGCCAGCAGGCCATGGGACTCTAGCAATCAGCCCCAGCATTTT.

The V gene is TRBV2, the J gene TRBJ1-4; D perhaps matches TRBD1 (5 bases). This CDR3 spans 14 amino acids. The V gene lost 6 bases and the J gene lost 10 bases, with 18 bases spanning the gap. The germline V gene encodes CDR1 SNHLY and CDR2 FYNNEI. CDR3 in amino acids: CASRPGGASGKLFF. DNA of the CDR3: TGTGCCAGCAGACCCGGGGGTGCCTCGGGAAAACTGTTTTTT.

The chain combines TRBV18 with TRBJ2-3; D may be TRBD1 (6 bases). CDR3 length: 15 amino acids. From germline, CDR1 is KGHSH and CDR2 LQKENI. The germline V and J ends were trimmed by 6 bases and 2 bases, with 15 bases remaining between them. In DNA, the CDR3 is TGTGCCAGCTCTAGGGGGACGGGGCTCACAGATACGCAGTATTTT. It codes for CASSRGTGLTDTQYF. Combining the CDR3 with reference TRBV18 and TRBJ2-3 gives the whole variable domain NAGVMQNPRHLVRRRGQEARLRCSPMKGHSHVYWYRQLPEEGLKFMVYLQKENIIDESGMPKERFSAEFPKEGPSILRIQQVVRGDSAAYFCASSRGTGLTDTQYFGPGTRLTVL.

This chain uses TRBV19 with TRBJ2-1; D call uncertain. The V end was cut by 5 bases, the J end by 7 bases, with 12 bases between. Per the germline V gene, CDR1 is LNHDA and CDR2 is SQIVND (reference sequence). The CDR3 has 13 residues. CDR3 in amino acids: CASSSSTVNEQFF. CDR3 sequence (DNA): TGTGCCAGTAGTTCCTCTACTGTTAATGAGCAGTTCTTC.

This rearrangement joins TRBV6-5 to TRBJ2-1; 7 bases are a match to TRBD2. V was pared by 6 bases and J by 4 bases, with 6 bases of the junction left unmatched. CDR3 length: 14 residues. Per the germline V gene, CDR1 is MNHEY and CDR2 is SVGAGI. This CDR3 is CASSRSGDYNEQFF. CDR3 coding DNA: TGTGCCAGCAGCCGCAGCGGGGATTACAATGAGCAGTTCTTC.

This clone was seen a single time. V and J are TRBV28 and TRBJ1-2; D gene ambiguous. Trimming removed 3 bases from V and 4 bases from J, with 12 bases in between. This CDR3 spans 14 amino acids. Germline CDR1 MDHEN, CDR2 SYDVKM. The DNA of the CDR3 is TGTGCCAGCAGTTTGGTTGGGCCGGCCTATGGCTACACCTTC. Encoded protein: CASSLVGPAYGYTF.

The chain has TRBV7-9 and TRBJ2-7, with D possibly called TRBD1 or TRBD2 (5 bases each). V dropped 5 bases and J dropped 0 bases, with 14 bases sitting between them. This CDR3 spans 15 amino acids. Per germline, CDR1 SEHNR and CDR2 FQNEAQ (reference sequence). Written as DNA, the CDR3 is TGTGCCAGCAGCCCAGGGACGTCTAGCTCCTACGAGCAGTACTTC. This gives the protein CASSPGTSSSYEQYF.

The rearrangement links TRBV6-1 to TRBJ2-5, with D possibly TRBD2 on 6 matching bases. The CDR3 contains 14 residues. Germline CDR1 MNHNS, CDR2 SASEGT. V dropped 7 bases and J dropped 2 bases, with 14 bases sitting between them. CDR3 in DNA: TGTGCCAGCACCCTAATGACTAGGCAAGAGACCCAGTACTTC. Amino acids: CASTLMTRQETQYF.

In this sample, this clone turned up a few times. The chain's CDR3 is CASRAVVYNEQFF. The CDR3 DNA reads as TGTGCCAGCAGGGCCGTTGTCTACAATGAGCAGTTCTTC. V is TRBV2 and J is TRBJ2-1; D is uncertain. The CDR3 runs to 13 residues. Germline V gene data show CDR1 as SNHLY and CDR2 as FYNNEI. Trimming took 6 bases from V and 3 from J, leaving 9 bases between them.

This clone was observed many times. The chain combines TRBV7-8 with TRBJ2-7; possible D gene TRBD2, 5 bases. The CDR3 is 15 residues long. CDR1 and CDR2 (germline): SGHVS, FQNEAQ. The V end lost 1 base, the J end lost 0 bases, and 10 bases lay between the germline ends. In DNA form, the CDR3 reads TGTGCCAGCAGCTTAGGAGGGATTCGCTCCTACGAGCAGTACTTC. This codes for CASSLGGIRSYEQYF.

The chain has TRBV5-1 and TRBJ1-3, with D perhaps matching TRBD1 (6 bases). Trimming took 4 bases from V and 0 from J, leaving 11 bases between them. Germline loops: CDR1 SGHRS, CDR2 YFSETQ. The CDR3 has 15 amino acids. The CDR3 loop is CASSTMGASGNTIYF. In nucleotides, the CDR3 is TGCGCCAGCAGCACGATGGGGGCCTCTGGAAACACCATATATTTT.

This chain connects TRBV4-2 to TRBJ2-7; 9 positions match TRBD1. The CDR3 is made up of 15 amino acids. Looked up from germline, CDR1 is LGHNA and CDR2 is YNFKEQ. J was trimmed by 3 bases and V by 7 bases; bases with no gene match: 10. The CDR3 loop is CASTLREDRGYEQYF. The CDR3 DNA reads TGTGCCAGCACCCTTCGGGAGGACAGGGGCTACGAGCAGTACTTC.